These T cell receptor beta chains were read from a single sample in a study of CD4+ T cells in melanoma. Method: immunoSEQ multiplex PCR; TCRdb's copy keeps in-frame clones and lacks some. The sample has some 120,000 clones, roughly 90% seen once; the top ten hold 3.3%. The sequenced material came from peripheral blood. Receptors originate from a human donor with melanoma. The CDR3 runs from the conserved cysteine through the conserved F or W. The D gene is left open where the match is weak. Where a row states a size, it is once, few, many or the class of an expanded clone; other rows omit it.

D | size | J | V | CDR3 | DNA
NA | NA | TRBJ1-5 | TRBV7-2 | CASSPSGNQPQHF | TGTGCCAGCAGCCCCTCCGGCAATCAGCCCCAGCATTTT
NA | NA | TRBJ2-1 | TRBV27 | CASRPLSPAWNEQFF | TGTGCCAGCAGGCCGCTCTCCCCCGCTTGGAATGAGCAGTTCTTC
TRBD2 | NA | TRBJ2-5 | TRBV11-2 | CASSRLSGAFQETQYF | TGTGCCAGCAGTCGTCTGAGCGGGGCGTTCCAAGAGACCCAGTACTTC
NA | NA | TRBJ1-1 | TRBV18 | CASSGQVNTEAFF | TGTGCCAGCTCGGGACAAGTGAACACTGAAGCTTTCTTT
NA | NA | TRBJ2-2 | TRBV11-3 | CASSGPKRGGELFF | TGTGCCAGCAGCGGCCCCAAGAGGGGCGGGGAGCTGTTTTTT
TRBD2 | NA | TRBJ2-1 | TRBV18 | CASSPAGLAVYNEQFF | TGTGCCAGCTCACCAGCCGGACTAGCGGTCTACAATGAGCAGTTCTTC
TRBD1 | NA | TRBJ2-3 | TRBV5-1 | CASSLGDRGSADTQYF | TGCGCCAGCAGCTTGGGGGACAGGGGGTCGGCAGATACGCAGTATTTT
TRBD2 | NA | TRBJ2-5 | TRBV7-2 | CASSQRPGGETQYF | TGTGCCAGCAGCCAGAGACCGGGAGGAGAGACCCAGTACTTC
NA | NA | TRBJ2-7 | TRBV6-5 | CASGRGGSYEQYF | TGTGCCAGCGGACGGGGTGGATCCTACGAGCAGTACTTC
TRBD2 | NA | TRBJ2-7 | TRBV10-1 | CASSLVAAGGRDEQYF | TGCGCCAGCAGTCTTGTCGCAGCGGGAGGGAGGGACGAGCAGTACTTC
NA | NA | TRBJ1-5 | TRBV5-1 | CASSPGGDSNQPQHF | TGCGCCAGCAGCCCAGGCGGGGATAGCAATCAGCCCCAGCATTTT
NA | NA | TRBJ1-5 | TRBV27 | CASSQTAAYSNQPQHF | TGTGCCAGCAGTCAGACAGCCGCCTATAGCAATCAGCCCCAGCATTTT
TRBD1 | NA | TRBJ1-2 | TRBV27 | CASSLNIVGTGLLWKGYTF | TGTGCCAGCAGTTTGAACATCGTGGGGACAGGGCTCCTATGGAAGGGCTACACCTTC
TRBD2 | NA | TRBJ2-5 | TRBV7-3 | CASATSGSLETQYF | TGTGCCAGCGCGACTAGCGGGAGTCTGGAGACCCAGTACTTC
NA | NA | TRBJ2-7 | TRBV20-1 | CSAGGGGEQYF | TGCAGTGCTGGGGGAGGGGGCGAGCAGTACTTC
NA | NA | TRBJ1-3 | TRBV16 | CASSPGSGAGNTIYF | TGTGCCAGCAGCCCAGGATCCGGGGCTGGAAACACCATATATTTT
TRBD1 | NA | TRBJ1-1 | TRBV7-3 | CASSFTTGGVSEAFF | TGTGCCAGCAGCTTCACGACAGGGGGCGTTTCTGAAGCTTTCTTT
NA | NA | TRBJ1-1 | TRBV28 | CASSLVGDTEAFF | TGTGCCAGCAGTTTAGTAGGGGACACTGAAGCTTTCTTT
TRBD1 | NA | TRBJ1-4 | TRBV29-1 | CSVKGTGPGKLFF | TGCAGCGTTAAAGGGACAGGGCCTGGAAAACTGTTTTTT
TRBD1 | few | TRBJ1-1 | TRBV20-1 | CSAEWGQGAFF | TGCAGTGCTGAGTGGGGACAGGGAGCTTTCTTT
TRBD1 | NA | TRBJ1-6 | TRBV11-3 | CASSYRGYSPLHF | TGTGCCAGCAGCTACAGGGGTTATTCACCCCTCCACTTT
NA | NA | TRBJ1-1 | TRBV18 | CASSPYGGGQNTEAFF | TGTGCCAGCTCACCATATGGTGGGGGCCAGAACACTGAAGCTTTCTTT
NA | NA | TRBJ2-3 | TRBV25-1 | CASSDSRGASDTQYF | TGTGCCAGCAGTGACTCTAGGGGGGCATCAGATACGCAGTATTTT
NA | NA | TRBJ1-2 | TRBV6-5 | CEVGTNYGYTF | TGTGAGGTGGGAACTAACTATGGCTACACCTTC
NA | NA | TRBJ2-2 | TRBV21-1 | CASRERNGELFF | TGTGCCAGCAGGGAAAGGAACGGGGAGCTGTTTTTT
NA | NA | TRBJ2-7 | TRBV6-4 | CASSGGGPSYEQYF | TGTGCCAGCAGTGGTGGCGGTCCTTCCTACGAGCAGTACTTC
NA | NA | TRBJ2-2 | TRBV19 | CASRAFIDTGELFF | TGTGCCAGTAGGGCCTTTATCGACACCGGGGAGCTGTTTTTT
NA | NA | TRBJ1-4 | TRBV5-6 | CASSFSRDTATNEKLFF | TGTGCCAGCAGCTTCTCCCGGGACACAGCAACTAATGAAAAACTGTTTTTT
TRBD2 | NA | TRBJ2-3 | TRBV4-1 | CASSQQLAGDTDTQYF | TGCGCCAGCAGCCAACAACTAGCGGGGGACACAGATACGCAGTATTTT
NA | NA | TRBJ2-5 | TRBV28 | CASSKDSYQETQYF | TGTGCCAGCAGTAAGGACAGTTACCAAGAGACCCAGTACTTC
NA | NA | TRBJ2-6 | TRBV11-3 | CASSPRDGSGANVLTF | TGTGCCAGCAGCCCCCGGGATGGATCTGGGGCCAACGTCCTGACTTTC
NA | NA | TRBJ2-7 | TRBV27 | CASSFGAGYYEQYF | TGTGCCAGCAGTTTCGGGGCAGGATACTACGAGCAGTACTTC